This TCR beta chain was captured in a study of blood T cell repertoires in COVID-19. On the study more broadly: T cells, B-cell-depleted T cells, or PBMCs provided the cDNA or gDNA that served as material.

This CDR3 has 14 amino acids. Germline-derived CDR1 and CDR2 are MNHEY and SVGEGT. With 6 bases clipped from V and 1 base from J, the junction kept 4 bases outside the gene matches. In the study's own analysis: Reference gene primer amplification gave nucleated cell count estimates. Only in-frame clones appear in the TCRdb table, and some are missing; sequencing was by immunoSEQ multiplex PCR. That table is the source of V, J and clone size, and D and trimming were worked out from the DNA. The table includes around 75,000 clones, 90% detected once. The material sequenced was peripheral blood. This chain joins TRBV6-2 or TRBV6-3 and TRBJ2-7, with 9 bases matching TRBD2. The receptor comes from a human donor in a cohort sampled during active COVID-19. The CDR3 bases are TGTGCCAGCAGACCTAGCGGGATGTCCTACGAGCAGTACTTC. The encoded protein is CASRPSGMSYEQYF.